The clone carrying this T cell receptor beta chain showed up just a few times. Its cognate antigen is unknown. Within the sample, other DNA sequences also encode this same CDR3. The repertoire was sequenced with immunoSEQ multiplex PCR; TCRdb's copy has only in-frame clones and lacks some. The repertoire has about 140,000 clones, roughly 92% of them found once; the top ten carry more than 5%. The data are from a study of T cell responses to AZD1222 COVID-19 vaccine. The study, taken as a whole, reports: Just a handful of people given AZD1222 tested seropositive at baseline. It should be noted that donors were predominantly white British and more often female, and clonal diversity was possibly underestimated.

CDR3 length: 12 residues. V dropped 0 bases and J dropped 5 bases, with 4 bases sitting between them. Germline V gives CDR1 SGHAT, CDR2 FQNNGV. The chain uses TRBV11-2 and TRBJ2-5; D unclear. Source: peripheral blood, taken on day 0 of AZD1222 vaccination. The TCR was taken from an adult in good health. The CDR3 sequence: CASSLEWETQYF. The CDR3 DNA sequence: TGTGCCAGCAGCTTAGAATGGGAGACCCAGTACTTC.